A single sample gave rise to the 11 T cell receptor beta chains below, sequenced in a study of spatial heterogeneity in lung cancer. Stated time point: sample taken at primary tumor resection. Researchers sequenced whole RNA taken from tumor, nontumor lung or frozen PBMC without sorting. TCRdb ran MiXCR on the 5' RACE reads and lists one entry per CDR3 protein. The data hold 11,000 or so distinct CDR3 sequences, with less than 4% observed a single time. This specimen was PBMCs, taken at surgery. These TCRs come from a female donor with early-stage non-small cell lung cancer.

This clonotype was recorded many times. Found in a library prepared for alpha chains, this beta chain is an off-target read, and its abundance has little meaning. The rearrangement joins TRBV6-1 to TRBJ2-1; no clear D gene. The CDR3 sequence is 13 residues long. Germline V lookup: CDR1 MNHNS, CDR2 SASEGT. V lost 0 bases and J lost 9, with 9 bases in between. Written as DNA, the CDR3 is TGTGCCAGCAGTGAAGCCACTTTTGGTGAGCAGTTCTTC. Its translation: CASSEATFGEQFF.

The sample holds a few counts of this clonotype. Since it is a stray read in a library aimed at alpha chains, this beta chain has a size that is not meaningful. V gene TRBV12-3 or TRBV12-4 combines with J gene TRBJ2-3, with D unresolved. This CDR3 is 12 amino acids long. Trimming shortened V by 6 bases and J by 1 base, and 5 bases separated the two germline ends. CDR3 loop: CASRTGTDTQYF. DNA of the CDR3: TGTGCCAGCAGAACAGGCACAGATACGCAGTATTTT.

About this clonotype: This beta chain is off target for a library built for alpha chains, so its abundance means little. V and J are TRBV29-1 and TRBJ2-5; 9 bases align to TRBD1. The CDR3 length is 13 residues. Germline V CDR1 and CDR2: SQVTM, ANQGSEA. The J segment lost 1 base and the V segment lost 7 bases, leaving 4 bases of the junction unmatched. CDR3 sequence reads: CSGEQGAQETQYF. As DNA, the CDR3 is TGCAGCGGGGAACAGGGGGCCCAAGAGACCCAGTACTTC.

This clonotype was counted many times. As an off-target read in a library built for alpha chains, this beta chain has a frequency of little significance. The CDR3 coding sequence is TGTGCCAGCAGTGAACAGGGGGCGCGGATCGGGGAGCTGTTTTTT. This sequence encodes CASSEQGARIGELFF. This chain joins TRBV25-1 and TRBJ2-2; TRBD1 agrees at 8 bases. The germline V gene has CDR1 MGHDK and CDR2 SYGVNS. After removal of 2 bases from V and 7 bases from J, the junction contained 6 bases not matched to a gene. The CDR3 extends over 15 amino acids.

Of note for this clonotype: A much larger clone is a single base away; this may be a read error. This beta chain is a stray sequence in a library constructed for alpha chains; its clone size is not meaningful. The V gene is TRBV20-1, the J gene TRBJ1-6, with TRBD1 matching 10 bases. Germline V gives CDR1 DFQATT, CDR2 SNEGSKA (reference sequence). J gave up 11 bases and V 6 bases, and 10 bases lay outside the gene matches. This CDR3 spans 14 amino acids. DNA of the CDR3: TGCAGTGCCATATCGGACAGGGGGAATACACCCCTCCACTTT. Translating gives CSAISDRGNTPLHF.

Ten or more counts support this clonotype. Little can be read into the size of this beta chain, an off-target read in a library designed for alpha chains. CDR3 in amino acids: CASSYSKKGGLTEAFF. As DNA, the CDR3 is TGTGCCAGCAGTTACTCGAAAAAAGGGGGGCTCACTGAAGCTTTCTTT. The rearrangement uses TRBV6-5 and TRBJ1-1; weak D call: TRBD1 (6 bases). The CDR3 has 16 amino acids. The V and J ends lost 0 bases and 4 bases respectively, with 15 bases between them. CDR1 and CDR2 from the germline V gene are MNHEY and SVGAGI.

This clonotype came up many times. With the library built for alpha chains, this beta chain is off target and its frequency is not meaningful. J is TRBJ1-5 and V is TRBV7-8; D is uncertain. The CDR3 totals 15 residues. Trimming left V 7 bases short and J 3 bases short, with 16 bases between. Looked up from germline, CDR1 is SGHVS and CDR2 is FQNEAQ. The CDR3 here is CASTPLAVFNQPQHF. The CDR3 nucleotides are TGTGCCAGCACCCCCCTGGCAGTATTCAATCAGCCCCAGCATTTT.

There are many counts of this clonotype. This beta chain is a stray read from a library made for alpha chains; its abundance is not meaningful. The chain recombines TRBV27 with TRBJ2-3; a possible D gene is TRBD2 (6 bases). Deletions cut 5 bases from V and 6 bases from J, with 15 bases between. The CDR3 has 14 amino acids. Germline V gives CDR1 MNHEY, CDR2 SMNVEV (reference sequence). The CDR3 here is CASSPTRLVDTQYF. CDR3 bases: TGTGCCAGCAGTCCAACCCGACTAGTGGATACGCAGTATTTT.

This clonotype was picked up many times. The library was designed around alpha chains, so this beta chain is a stray read whose abundance carries little weight. The V gene is TRBV7-3, the J gene TRBJ2-7; a weak D match, TRBD2 (5 bases). CDR3 size: 16 residues. Germline loops: CDR1 SGHTA, CDR2 FQGTGA. V shed 2 bases and J shed 1 base, with 15 bases lying between them. DNA for the CDR3: TGTGCCAGCAGCTTACGGGTCGGGGAAGCGTCCTACGAGCAGTACTTC. Translating gives CASSLRVGEASYEQYF.

This clonotype has a count of ten or more. Because this beta chain is a stray read in a library intended to capture alpha chains, its abundance should not be given much weight. This chain links TRBV9 with TRBJ2-2; D remains ambiguous. There are 16 residues in the CDR3. V shed 1 base and J shed 1 base, with 11 bases lying between them. In germline, CDR1 is SGDLS, CDR2 YYNGEE. This CDR3 is CASSVSGRKNTGELFF. The CDR3 DNA reads TGTGCCAGCAGCGTAAGTGGCAGAAAGAACACCGGGGAGCTGTTTTTT. The full variable domain, with the rest looked up from reference TRBV9 and TRBJ2-2, is DSGVTQTPKHLITATGQRVTLRCSPRSGDLSVYWYQQSLDQGLQFLIQYYNGEERAKGNILERFSAQQFPDLHSELNLSSLELGDSALYFCASSVSGRKNTGELFFGEGSRLTVL.

This clonotype showed up many times. The size of this beta chain means little, since it is a stray read in a library made for alpha chains. The chain joins TRBV4-2 to TRBJ2-3; no definite D call. The CDR3 length is 14 residues. Trimming took 3 bases from V and 5 from J, leaving 12 bases between them. Germline V CDR1 and CDR2: LGHNA, YNFKEQ. CDR3 sequence: CASSQNLKGDTQYF. The CDR3 DNA reads TGTGCCAGCAGCCAGAATCTAAAGGGAGATACGCAGTATTTT.